Listed below are T cell receptor beta chains from one sample, sequenced in a study of T-cell memory formation after mild COVID-19. MiXCR, applied by TCRdb to the 5' RACE reads, yields one record per CDR3 protein. The sample records 310,000 or so distinct CDR3 sequences, roughly 15% being singletons. The sequenced material came from PBMCs or a T cell subset sorted from them (not recorded which). The receptors derive from a man between 18 and 29 years old who had mild COVID-19 (a few samples of this study predate the infection). Cell type and time point are not known. Each CDR3 is given with its conserved first and last residue. The order of the fields is clone size, J gene, D gene, V gene, CDR3 DNA, CDR3 protein. D genes are given only for firm matches. Clone size is shown for a subset of rows, as once, few, many or a class of expanded clone.

abundance: few
j_gene: TRBJ2-2
d_gene: TRBD1
v_gene: TRBV12-3/TRBV12-4
CDR3nt: TGTGCCAGCAGTTCGGGACAGGGGTACCTCCGGGAGCTGTTTTTT
CDR3aa: CASSSGQGYLRELFF

abundance: NA
j_gene: TRBJ2-7
d_gene: TRBD2
v_gene: TRBV6-5
CDR3nt: TGTGCCAGCAGTTATCGGACGGGGGGGGGCGAGCAGTACTTC
CDR3aa: CASSYRTGGGEQYF

abundance: few
j_gene: TRBJ1-6
d_gene: NA
v_gene: TRBV4-2
CDR3nt: TGTGCCAGCAGCCAATACAAGGCGGCAGGGCCCCTCCACTTT
CDR3aa: CASSQYKAAGPLHF

abundance: few
j_gene: TRBJ2-2
d_gene: NA
v_gene: TRBV5-1
CDR3nt: TGCGCCAGCAGCTTTGGAAGAAGATCGAACACCGGGGAGCTGTTTTTT
CDR3aa: CASSFGRRSNTGELFF

abundance: few
j_gene: TRBJ2-2
d_gene: NA
v_gene: TRBV15
CDR3nt: TGTGCCACCCGTCGAGGGCGGGGTACCGGGGAGCTGTTTTTT
CDR3aa: CATRRGRGTGELFF

abundance: NA
j_gene: TRBJ1-2
d_gene: NA
v_gene: TRBV5-6
CDR3nt: TGTGCCAGCAGCTTCGGGGCAGCCTTTGGTGGCTACACCTTC
CDR3aa: CASSFGAAFGGYTF

abundance: many
j_gene: TRBJ2-7
d_gene: NA
v_gene: TRBV4-1
CDR3nt: TGCGCCAGCAGCCCCGTGCAGGGGCACTACGAGCAGTACTTC
CDR3aa: CASSPVQGHYEQYF

abundance: NA
j_gene: TRBJ2-7
d_gene: TRBD1
v_gene: TRBV5-5
CDR3nt: TGTGCCAGCAGCCATCGTTCCGGGACAGGGCCATCCTACGAGCAGTACTTC
CDR3aa: CASSHRSGTGPSYEQYF

abundance: few
j_gene: TRBJ1-6
d_gene: NA
v_gene: TRBV10-1
CDR3nt: TGCGCCAGCAGCGACAATCGGAATTCACCCCTCCACTTT
CDR3aa: CASSDNRNSPLHF

abundance: NA
j_gene: TRBJ2-1
d_gene: TRBD2
v_gene: TRBV7-9
CDR3nt: TGTGCCAGCAGCTCCCTCTTGGCGGGGGCCTACAATGAGCAGTTCTTC
CDR3aa: CASSSLLAGAYNEQFF

abundance: few
j_gene: TRBJ1-1
d_gene: NA
v_gene: TRBV4-1
CDR3nt: TGCGCCAGCAGCCAAGAGGGGGGGAACACTGAAGCTTTCTTT
CDR3aa: CASSQEGGNTEAFF

abundance: few
j_gene: TRBJ2-7
d_gene: NA
v_gene: TRBV4-1
CDR3nt: TGCGCCAGCAGGGACCTGGCTTCAACCTACGAGCAGTACTTC
CDR3aa: CASRDLASTYEQYF

abundance: NA
j_gene: TRBJ1-6
d_gene: NA
v_gene: TRBV18
CDR3nt: TGTGCCAGCTCACCGGGGGTCGTGGTAAATTCACCCCTCCACTTT
CDR3aa: CASSPGVVVNSPLHF

abundance: NA
j_gene: TRBJ1-6
d_gene: TRBD1
v_gene: TRBV20-1
CDR3nt: TGCAGTGCTCCAGGGGGGGCGAGCTCCTATAATTCACCCCTCCACTTT
CDR3aa: CSAPGGASSYNSPLHF

abundance: NA
j_gene: TRBJ1-2
d_gene: TRBD1
v_gene: TRBV10-3
CDR3nt: TGTGCCATCAGTCGACAGGGCTATGGCTACACCTTC
CDR3aa: CAISRQGYGYTF

abundance: few
j_gene: TRBJ2-1
d_gene: NA
v_gene: TRBV7-9
CDR3nt: TGTGCCAGCAGCTCAAAGGGTGAGGCCTATGAGCAGTTCTTC
CDR3aa: CASSSKGEAYEQFF

abundance: few
j_gene: TRBJ2-1
d_gene: NA
v_gene: TRBV5-4
CDR3nt: TGTGCCAGCAGCTTGGAACAGGGCTCCTACAATGAGCAGTTCTTC
CDR3aa: CASSLEQGSYNEQFF

abundance: NA
j_gene: TRBJ2-1
d_gene: TRBD1
v_gene: TRBV4-3
CDR3nt: TGCGCCAGCAGCCAACCCCTCAGAGGGGGCGGGTACAATGAGCAGTTCTTC
CDR3aa: CASSQPLRGGGYNEQFF

abundance: few
j_gene: TRBJ2-1
d_gene: NA
v_gene: TRBV7-9
CDR3nt: TGTGCCAGCAGCAGCTCTCTAGCGCATGAGCAGTTCTTC
CDR3aa: CASSSSLAHEQFF

abundance: few
j_gene: TRBJ2-7
d_gene: TRBD2
v_gene: TRBV6-6
CDR3nt: TGTGCCAGCAGTTTAGCGGGTTTGAGCTCCTACGAGCAGTACTTC
CDR3aa: CASSLAGLSSYEQYF

abundance: NA
j_gene: TRBJ1-2
d_gene: TRBD1
v_gene: TRBV15
CDR3nt: TGTGCCACCAGCAGACAGCTCGGGACAGGGGGCGCGTACTATGGCTACACCTTC
CDR3aa: CATSRQLGTGGAYYGYTF

abundance: few
j_gene: TRBJ1-2
d_gene: TRBD1
v_gene: TRBV27
CDR3nt: TGTGCCAGCAGTGAGACAGGGTGGTATGGCTACACCTTC
CDR3aa: CASSETGWYGYTF

abundance: NA
j_gene: TRBJ1-2
d_gene: TRBD1
v_gene: TRBV5-6
CDR3nt: TGTGCCAGCGCCCCGGGGACAGGGAACTATGGCTACACCTTC
CDR3aa: CASAPGTGNYGYTF

abundance: NA
j_gene: TRBJ2-5
d_gene: TRBD2
v_gene: TRBV7-2
CDR3nt: TGTGCCAGCAGCTTAGCAGGACTAGCGGGAGAGACCCAGTACTTC
CDR3aa: CASSLAGLAGETQYF

abundance: few
j_gene: TRBJ2-5
d_gene: NA
v_gene: TRBV4-1
CDR3nt: TGCGCCAGCAGCCAAGTAGGACACAGACAAGAGACCCAGTACTTC
CDR3aa: CASSQVGHRQETQYF

abundance: NA
j_gene: TRBJ2-5
d_gene: NA
v_gene: TRBV7-9
CDR3nt: TGTGCCAGCAGTTTAAGCATTACAGGATGGGATGAGACCCAGTACTTC
CDR3aa: CASSLSITGWDETQYF

abundance: few
j_gene: TRBJ2-2
d_gene: NA
v_gene: TRBV7-6
CDR3nt: TGTGCCAGCAGCGTTCAACAGGGCGGGACCGGGGAGCTGTTTTTT
CDR3aa: CASSVQQGGTGELFF

abundance: NA
j_gene: TRBJ1-4
d_gene: NA
v_gene: TRBV5-5
CDR3nt: TGTGCCAGCAGCTTGGGCGCAACGGGGTCGGGAAAACTGTTTTTT
CDR3aa: CASSLGATGSGKLFF

abundance: few
j_gene: TRBJ2-7
d_gene: NA
v_gene: TRBV5-1
CDR3nt: TGCGCCAGCAGCTTGGCCGCGGGGAACTCCTACGAGCAGTACTTC
CDR3aa: CASSLAAGNSYEQYF

abundance: NA
j_gene: TRBJ1-4
d_gene: NA
v_gene: TRBV27
CDR3nt: TGTGCCAGCAGTCCCTTTGGGGGAGTCGGTAATGAAAAACTGTTTTTT
CDR3aa: CASSPFGGVGNEKLFF

abundance: few
j_gene: TRBJ2-7
d_gene: NA
v_gene: TRBV5-1
CDR3nt: TGCGCCAGCAGCTTGGCAGGGTTGCACTACGAGCAGTACTTC
CDR3aa: CASSLAGLHYEQYF

abundance: NA
j_gene: TRBJ2-3
d_gene: TRBD2
v_gene: TRBV28
CDR3nt: TGTGCCACCGGGGGGGCTGGCACAGATACGCAGTATTTT
CDR3aa: CATGGAGTDTQYF

abundance: few
j_gene: TRBJ1-6
d_gene: TRBD1
v_gene: TRBV28
CDR3nt: TGTGCCAGCAGTTCGACAGGGGGAGCCTATAATTCACCCCTCCACTTT
CDR3aa: CASSSTGGAYNSPLHF

abundance: few
j_gene: TRBJ1-5
d_gene: NA
v_gene: TRBV2
CDR3nt: TGTGCCAGCAGTGAAGGGGGCCAGAATCAGCCCCAGCATTTT
CDR3aa: CASSEGGQNQPQHF

abundance: few
j_gene: TRBJ1-2
d_gene: NA
v_gene: TRBV5-1
CDR3nt: TGCGCCAGCAGCTTGGAGTCAGGAAACTATGGCTACACCTTC
CDR3aa: CASSLESGNYGYTF

abundance: NA
j_gene: TRBJ1-5
d_gene: NA
v_gene: TRBV20-1
CDR3nt: TGCAGTGCTAGTGGCAGGTCCTGGGGCAATCAGCCCCAGCATTTT
CDR3aa: CSASGRSWGNQPQHF

abundance: NA
j_gene: TRBJ2-2
d_gene: TRBD2
v_gene: TRBV15
CDR3nt: TGTGCCACGGGGCCAAGCGGGGGGAACACCGGGGAGCTGTTTTTT
CDR3aa: CATGPSGGNTGELFF

abundance: NA
j_gene: TRBJ2-5
d_gene: TRBD2
v_gene: TRBV10-3
CDR3nt: TGTGCCATCAGTGAATCTAGCGGGGGGCCGGAGACCCAGTACTTC
CDR3aa: CAISESSGGPETQYF

abundance: NA
j_gene: TRBJ2-2
d_gene: TRBD2
v_gene: TRBV4-3
CDR3nt: TGCGCCAGCAGCCGTACTAGCGGGGGGGCAGACACCGGGGAGCTGTTTTTT
CDR3aa: CASSRTSGGADTGELFF

abundance: few
j_gene: TRBJ1-1
d_gene: TRBD1
v_gene: TRBV7-9
CDR3nt: TGTGCCAGCAGCTTACCAGGGGGCGAGACTGAAGCTTTCTTT
CDR3aa: CASSLPGGETEAFF

abundance: NA
j_gene: TRBJ2-3
d_gene: NA
v_gene: TRBV5-1
CDR3nt: TGCGCCAGCAGCTTAATGACCCAGAGGGCAGATACGCAGTATTTT
CDR3aa: CASSLMTQRADTQYF

abundance: many
j_gene: TRBJ2-3
d_gene: NA
v_gene: TRBV7-9
CDR3nt: TGTGCCAGCAGCTTACCAGATACGCAGTATTTT
CDR3aa: CASSLPDTQYF

abundance: NA
j_gene: TRBJ2-6
d_gene: TRBD2
v_gene: TRBV20-1
CDR3nt: TGCAGTGCTAGAACTCCCCTCGGACTAGCGGGGGGCCCGAGCTCTGGGGCCAACGTCCTGACTTTC
CDR3aa: CSARTPLGLAGGPSSGANVLTF

abundance: few
j_gene: TRBJ1-2
d_gene: NA
v_gene: TRBV5-1
CDR3nt: TGCGCCAGCGCCGTCGGGGGGAACTATGGCTACACCTTC
CDR3aa: CASAVGGNYGYTF

abundance: many
j_gene: TRBJ1-2
d_gene: NA
v_gene: TRBV5-1
CDR3nt: TGCGCCAGCAGCCCGGACGAGCTCTATGGCTACACCTTC
CDR3aa: CASSPDELYGYTF

abundance: many
j_gene: TRBJ2-7
d_gene: NA
v_gene: TRBV9
CDR3nt: TGTGCCAGCTCGCCTAATTGGCGTAACTCCTACGAGCAGTACTTC
CDR3aa: CASSPNWRNSYEQYF

abundance: many
j_gene: TRBJ2-1
d_gene: NA
v_gene: TRBV5-8
CDR3nt: TGTGCCAGCAGCCCCTGGGACGACAATGAGCAGTTCTTC
CDR3aa: CASSPWDDNEQFF

abundance: NA
j_gene: TRBJ1-6
d_gene: NA
v_gene: TRBV4-1
CDR3nt: TGCGCCAGCAGGCCCCCCGGGATAGAGTCACCCCTCCACTTT
CDR3aa: CASRPPGIESPLHF

abundance: NA
j_gene: TRBJ1-5
d_gene: NA
v_gene: TRBV10-3
CDR3nt: TGTGCCATCAGTGGCGGCCTTAATCAGCCCCAGCATTTT
CDR3aa: CAISGGLNQPQHF

abundance: NA
j_gene: TRBJ2-1
d_gene: NA
v_gene: TRBV28
CDR3nt: TGTGCCAGCACCCCCGCGGACTTTGGCTACAATGAGCAGTTCTTC
CDR3aa: CASTPADFGYNEQFF

abundance: NA
j_gene: TRBJ1-1
d_gene: TRBD1
v_gene: TRBV5-1
CDR3nt: TGCGCCAGCAGCCGGGACAGGGCTGGCACTGAAGCTTTCTTT
CDR3aa: CASSRDRAGTEAFF

abundance: few
j_gene: TRBJ2-7
d_gene: NA
v_gene: TRBV3-1
CDR3nt: TGTGCCAGCAGCCAAGCAGGGGCCGGGGCTTACGAGCAGTACTTC
CDR3aa: CASSQAGAGAYEQYF

abundance: few
j_gene: TRBJ1-2
d_gene: TRBD1
v_gene: TRBV20-1
CDR3nt: TGCAGTGCCCGGGACAGGGGGCTGGGCTACACCTTC
CDR3aa: CSARDRGLGYTF

abundance: few
j_gene: TRBJ2-3
d_gene: TRBD2
v_gene: TRBV7-2
CDR3nt: TGTGCCAGCAGCTTAAGAACTAGCGGGGGGCACGATACGCAGTATTTT
CDR3aa: CASSLRTSGGHDTQYF